Following are 21 T cell receptor beta chains from one sample sequenced in a study of blood T cell repertoires in COVID-19. The protocol was immunoSEQ multiplex PCR, while the TCRdb copy is restricted to in-frame clones and leaves out a portion. The sample includes hundreds of thousands of clones, around 85% of them seen just once. The sample comprised peripheral blood. Every receptor here comes from a woman in her fifties or sixties with acute or convalescent COVID-19.

This chain's CDR3 is CASSSSALEGAFF. CDR3 nucleotide sequence: TGCGCCAGCAGCTCTAGTGCCCTAGAGGGAGCTTTCTTT. The chain carries TRBV5-1 and TRBJ1-1; no definite D call. The ends were cut back, 3 bases at V and 10 bases at J, with 16 bases in the middle. CDR3 size: 13 residues. Germline CDR1 SGHRS, CDR2 YFSETQ. Full variable domain (remainder filled in from reference TRBV5-1 and TRBJ1-1): KAGVTQTPRYLIKTRGQQVTLSCSPISGHRSVSWYQQTPGQGLQFLFEYFSETQRNKGNFPGRFSGRQFSNSRSEMNVSTLELGDSALYLCASSSSALEGAFFGQGTRLTVV.

This rearrangement joins TRBV5-1 to TRBJ1-4; D might be TRBD1 (5 bases). Trimming removed 0 bases from V and 6 bases from J, with 9 bases in between. Germline assignment: CDR1 SGHRS and CDR2 YFSETQ. This CDR3 contains 14 residues. CDR3 protein: CASSLVGEDEKLFF. The DNA of the CDR3 is TGCGCCAGCAGCTTGGTGGGGGAGGATGAAAAACTGTTTTTT.

The chain links TRBV5-4 to TRBJ2-2, with TRBD2 as a possible D gene (6 bases). Germline CDR1 SGHNT, CDR2 YYREEE (reference sequence). Trimming removed 4 bases from V and 7 bases from J, with 11 bases in between. The CDR3 loop spans 13 amino acids. The CDR3 bases are TGTGCCAGCAGCGCTTGGGAGGTCGGGGAGCTGTTTTTT. Protein: CASSAWEVGELFF.

The chain combines TRBV3-1 (or the pseudogene TRBV3-2) with TRBJ2-4; tentative D call: TRBD2 (6 bases). CDR1 is LGHDT, CDR2 YNNKEL, per germline (reference sequence). The CDR3 loop spans 16 amino acids. V lost 1 base and J lost 2, with 12 bases in between. CDR3 loop: CASSQGPGVTKNIQYF. For the CDR3, the DNA is TGTGCCAGCAGCCAAGGCCCGGGGGTGACCAAAAACATTCAGTACTTC.

V usage is TRBV7-2 and J usage is TRBJ2-1, with D possibly matching TRBD2 (6 bases). This CDR3 contains 15 residues. Germline V CDR1 and CDR2: SGHTA, FQGNSA. V lost 5 bases, J lost 7 bases, and 18 bases lay in between. The CDR3 sequence: CASSTRTTLRNEQFF. The CDR3 bases are TGTGCCAGCAGCACACGGACTACCCTACGGAATGAGCAGTTCTTC.

The chain uses TRBV7-6 and TRBJ2-2; a possible D gene is TRBD2 (6 bases). Per germline, CDR1 SGHVS and CDR2 FNYEAQ. V lost 2 bases to trimming and J lost 8 bases, with 18 bases between them. The CDR3 totals 16 residues. The CDR3 DNA is TGTGCCAGCAGCTTACAAACTAGCCCCCTAGGGGGGGAGCTGTTTTTT. This encodes CASSLQTSPLGGELFF.

J is TRBJ1-5 and V is TRBV2, with D perhaps matching TRBD1 (5 bases). The CDR3 runs 14 residues. Germline CDR1 reads SNHLY; CDR2 reads FYNNEI. V was cut by 1 base and J by 2 bases, with 6 bases left in between. This chain's CDR3 is CASSEEQGNQPQHF. The DNA of the CDR3 is TGTGCCAGCAGTGAAGAACAGGGCAATCAGCCCCAGCATTTT. Supplemented by reference TRBV2 and TRBJ1-5, the full variable domain reads EPEVTQTPSHQVTQMGQEVILRCVPISNHLYFYWYRQILGQKVEFLVSFYNNEISEKSEIFDDQFSVERPDGSNFTLKIRSTKLEDSAMYFCASSEEQGNQPQHFGDGTRLSIL.

This clone was found once. The chain combines TRBV5-8 with TRBJ1-1; D gene unclear. The CDR3 sequence is 13 residues long. Trimming removed 4 bases from V and 3 bases from J, with 10 bases in between. Germline lookup yields CDR1 SGHTS and CDR2 YDEGEE. The CDR3 loop reads CASSVDSDTEAFF. As DNA, the CDR3 is TGTGCCAGCAGCGTTGACTCCGACACTGAAGCTTTCTTT.

The chain joins TRBV7-9 to TRBJ1-1, with 10 bases aligning to TRBD1. The CDR3 runs to 16 residues. CDR1 SEHNR and CDR2 FQNEAQ come from the germline V gene (reference sequence). Trimming at V came to 1 base and at J to 0 bases, leaving 2 bases not matched to a gene. The CDR3 DNA reads as TGTGCCAGCAGCTTAGGGACAGGGGGGGTGAACACTGAAGCTTTCTTT. Translated: CASSLGTGGVNTEAFF.

This chain uses TRBV5-1 with TRBJ2-3; 10 nucleotides agree with TRBD2. V lost 2 bases to trimming and J lost 3 bases; unmatched junction nucleotides: 3. The CDR3 contains 15 residues. Germline lookup yields CDR1 SGHRS and CDR2 YFSETQ. The CDR3 spells CASSLLAGNTDTQYF. As DNA, the CDR3 is TGCGCCAGCAGCTTACTAGCGGGGAATACAGATACGCAGTATTTT.

The chain has TRBV2 and TRBJ1-6, with D possibly TRBD1 on 6 matching bases. The V gene's germline CDR1 is SNHLY and CDR2 FYNNEI. The CDR3 length is 15 residues. V shed 5 bases and J shed 7 bases, with 15 bases lying between them. The CDR3 sequence is CASSSTTGKNSPLHF. CDR3 sequence (DNA): TGTGCCAGCAGTTCTACTACAGGGAAAAATTCACCCCTCCACTTT.

The chain is built from TRBV11-3 and TRBJ2-7; D may be TRBD1 (6 bases). This CDR3 comprises 13 residues. Between the trimmed V and J ends, which lost 5 bases and 4 bases, there was a span of 12 bases. Per the germline V gene, CDR1 is SGHNT and CDR2 is YENEEA. CDR3 region: CASSAGQQYEQYF. The CDR3, as DNA: TGTGCCAGCAGCGCAGGACAGCAATACGAGCAGTACTTC.

The chain uses TRBV9 and TRBJ2-7; no firm D call. Deletions cut 0 bases from V and 1 base from J, with 8 bases between. Germline CDR1 is SGDLS and CDR2 is YYNGEE. The CDR3 length is 14 residues. In nucleotides, the CDR3 is TGTGCCAGCAGCGTAGCGGAGTTTTCCTACGAGCAGTACTTC. Translating gives CASSVAEFSYEQYF.

V is TRBV6-5 and J is TRBJ1-5; maybe TRBD1 (6 bases). CDR3 length: 15 residues. V lost 7 bases and J lost 2, with 15 bases in between. Germline values: CDR1 MNHEY, CDR2 SVGAGI. CDR3 sequence: CASKPQGSGNQPQHF. CDR3 nucleotide sequence: TGTGCCAGCAAACCACAGGGATCAGGCAATCAGCCCCAGCATTTT.

The rearrangement links TRBV10-1 to TRBJ2-5, with TRBD2 matching 12 bases. The CDR3 is made up of 19 amino acids. V shed 2 bases, J shed 1 base, and the junction held 11 bases outside the gene matches. Germline lookup yields CDR1 WNHNN and CDR2 SYGVQD (reference sequence). The CDR3 nucleotides read TGCGCCAGCAGTGAGGGTCGGACTAGCGGGACATACCTCCAAGAGACCCAGTACTTC. Translation gives CASSEGRTSGTYLQETQYF.

J is TRBJ2-2 and V is TRBV24-1, with 11 bases fitting TRBD1. This CDR3 spans 15 amino acids. The V gene's germline CDR1 is KGHDR and CDR2 SFDVKD. V gave up 6 bases and J gave up 6 bases; unmatched junction bases: 5. CDR3 loop: CATSIPGQGAGELFF. As DNA, the CDR3 is TGTGCCACCAGTATTCCGGGACAGGGGGCCGGGGAGCTGTTTTTT.

V usage is TRBV19 and J usage is TRBJ2-1; possibly TRBD2 for D (6 bases). The CDR3 covers 13 residues. Trimming removed 9 bases from V and 0 bases from J, with 9 bases in between. Germline-derived CDR1 and CDR2 are LNHDA and SQIVND (reference sequence). CDR3 region: CASAGSSYNEQFF. In nucleotides, the CDR3 is TGTGCCAGCGCGGGGAGCTCCTACAATGAGCAGTTCTTC. The complete variable domain, with remaining parts taken from reference TRBV19 and TRBJ2-1, reads DGGITQSPKYLFRKEGQNVTLSCEQNLNHDAMYWYRQDPGQGLRLIYYSQIVNDFQKGDIAEGYSVSREKKESFPLTVTSAQKNPTAFYLCASAGSSYNEQFFGPGTRLTVL.

The gene calls are TRBV18 and TRBJ2-5, with 7 bases aligning to TRBD1. Germline lookup yields CDR1 KGHSH and CDR2 LQKENI. V lost 7 bases, J lost 5 bases, and 13 bases stayed unmatched. The CDR3 is made up of 15 amino acids. CDR3 DNA sequence: TGTGCCAGCTATCCCGGGACAGCGGTCAGGGAGACCCAGTACTTC. This sequence encodes CASYPGTAVRETQYF. The variable domain in full, with the rest retrieved from reference TRBV18 and TRBJ2-5, is NAGVMQNPRHLVRRRGQEARLRCSPMKGHSHVYWYRQLPEEGLKFMVYLQKENIIDESGMPKERFSAEFPKEGPSILRIQQVVRGDSAAYFCASYPGTAVRETQYFGPGTRLLVL.

The V gene is TRBV4-3, the J gene TRBJ2-3; tentative D call: TRBD2 (6 bases). Trimming took 2 bases from V and 4 from J, leaving 19 bases between them. The germline V gene has CDR1 LGHNA and CDR2 YSLEER. The CDR3 contains 17 residues. CDR3 DNA sequence: TGCGCCAGCAGCCAAAGTCCTCCCGGATGGGGGGCAGATACGCAGTATTTT. Its translation is CASSQSPPGWGADTQYF.

The J gene is TRBJ1-5, the V gene TRBV19; 10 nucleotides agree with TRBD1. Germline assignment: CDR1 LNHDA and CDR2 SQIVND (reference sequence). Trimming at V came to 6 bases and at J to 6 bases, leaving 11 bases not matched to a gene. CDR3 length: 16 residues. This CDR3 reads CASRNRPGQGFQPQHF. As DNA, the CDR3 is TGTGCCAGTAGAAACCGACCGGGACAGGGGTTTCAGCCCCAGCATTTT.

V gene TRBV24-1 combines with J gene TRBJ2-1; no clear D. The germline gives CDR1 KGHDR, CDR2 SFDVKD. The CDR3 is made up of 15 amino acids. Trimming took 0 bases from V and 3 from J, leaving 8 bases between them. CDR3 region: CATSDLQPGYNEQFF. Written as DNA, the CDR3 is TGTGCCACCAGTGATTTGCAACCAGGCTACAATGAGCAGTTCTTC.